The 9 T cell receptor beta chains below come from one sample, sequenced in a study of shared clonotypes between healthy human individuals. Data came from immunoSEQ multiplex PCR; TCRdb stores just in-frame clones and leaves some out. This sample has just over 2,000,000 clones, with approximately 94% found just once. It was CD45RO-negative cells, positively selected for CCR7, that made up naive CD8 cells, with terminally differentiated effector memory CD45RA+ cells excluded. Sequenced sample: naive CD8+ T cells sorted from blood. Source of these receptors: a man in his late teens or twenties in good health.

This chain joins TRBV27 and TRBJ2-1; 9 bases fit TRBD2. The CDR3 consists of 17 residues. In germline, CDR1 is MNHEY, CDR2 SMNVEV (reference sequence). The V and J ends lost 3 bases and 4 bases, in that order; junction bases with no gene match: 10. This CDR3 is CASSLLSGAGGYNEQFF. The CDR3 nucleotides are TGTGCCAGCAGTTTGTTGTCGGGAGCGGGGGGATACAATGAGCAGTTCTTC.

The rearrangement links TRBV13 to TRBJ1-2; TRBD1 matches at 7 bases. Trimming cost V 5 bases and J 4 bases; bases outside gene matches: 4. Germline CDR1 reads PRHDT; CDR2 reads FYEKMQ (reference sequence). This CDR3 region has 13 residues. This CDR3 is CASSRTGTYGYTF. CDR3 nucleotides: TGTGCCAGCAGCCGGACAGGAACCTATGGCTACACCTTC.

The V and J genes are TRBV7-9 and TRBJ1-1; D may be TRBD1 (6 bases). Germline V gene data show CDR1 as SEHNR and CDR2 as FQNEAQ (reference sequence). The CDR3 has 14 amino acids. Trimming took off 7 bases at V and 4 bases at J, with 16 bases between the two ends. CDR3 sequence (DNA): TGTGCCAGCACGCTCGGGGGGGCCGGCACTGAAGCTTTCTTT. Translation: CASTLGGAGTEAFF.

The chain has TRBV7-6 and TRBJ2-2; D is undetermined. V was pared by 5 bases and J by 1 base, with 8 bases between. The CDR3 is 14 amino acids. Per the germline V gene, CDR1 is SGHVS and CDR2 is FNYEAQ. The DNA of the CDR3 is TGTGCCAGCAGCCCCGAGGTGAACACCGGGGAGCTGTTTTTT. Translation: CASSPEVNTGELFF. Drawing the rest from reference TRBV7-6 and TRBJ2-2, the complete variable domain is GAGVSQSPRYKVTKRGQDVALRCDPISGHVSLYWYRQALGQGPEFLTYFNYEAQQDKSGLPNDRFSAERPEGSISTLTIQRTEQRDSAMYRCASSPEVNTGELFFGEGSRLTVL.

As regards this clone: Within the sample, other DNA sequences also encode this same CDR3. V gene TRBV29-1 combines with J gene TRBJ1-6; perhaps TRBD1 as D (6 bases). The V end was cut by 2 bases, the J end by 10 bases, with 12 bases between. The germline V gene encodes CDR1 SQVTM and CDR2 ANQGSEA. The CDR3 runs to 13 residues. The CDR3 coding sequence is TGCAGCGTTGAACCCACAGGGTTCTCACCCCTCCACTTT. This sequence encodes CSVEPTGFSPLHF.

This chain links TRBV7-9 with TRBJ2-1; 9 nucleotides align to TRBD2. The CDR3 extends over 16 amino acids. The J segment lost 4 bases and the V segment lost 6 bases, leaving 10 bases of the junction unmatched. Germline V lookup: CDR1 SEHNR, CDR2 FQNEAQ (reference sequence). The chain's CDR3 is CASSHLAGAQYNEQFF. The CDR3 DNA sequence: TGTGCCAGCAGTCATTTAGCGGGGGCCCAATACAATGAGCAGTTCTTC.

This clone was picked up a small number of times. The chain employs TRBV7-9 and TRBJ1-6, with D hard to call. The germline gives CDR1 SEHNR, CDR2 FQNEAQ (reference sequence). Between the trimmed V and J ends, which lost 3 bases and 9 bases, there was a span of 15 bases. The CDR3 covers 15 residues. The CDR3 DNA reads TGTGCCAGCAGCTTGGTGTTGGGCCCGGGTTCACCCCTCCACTTT. Amino acids: CASSLVLGPGSPLHF.

Details on this clone: The same CDR3 is also encoded by other DNA sequences in this sample. The chain has TRBV9 and TRBJ2-1, with a possible D match to TRBD1 (6 bases). This CDR3 spans 15 amino acids. Germline V lookup: CDR1 SGDLS, CDR2 YYNGEE. V was shortened by 1 base and J by 1 base, with 9 bases between the two germline ends. This CDR3 is CASSVSGESYNEQFF. The CDR3, as DNA: TGTGCCAGCAGCGTATCAGGGGAATCCTACAATGAGCAGTTCTTC.

The chain has TRBV6-1 and TRBJ2-7; 9 positions match TRBD1. Germline CDR1 MNHNS, CDR2 SASEGT. Trimming removed 10 bases from V and 2 bases from J; junction bases left unmatched: 12. The CDR3 sequence is 15 residues long. The CDR3 region has the DNA TGTGCCATCAATTTCTCGGGACAGGGAACCTACGAGCAGTACTTC. Amino acid sequence: CAINFSGQGTYEQYF.